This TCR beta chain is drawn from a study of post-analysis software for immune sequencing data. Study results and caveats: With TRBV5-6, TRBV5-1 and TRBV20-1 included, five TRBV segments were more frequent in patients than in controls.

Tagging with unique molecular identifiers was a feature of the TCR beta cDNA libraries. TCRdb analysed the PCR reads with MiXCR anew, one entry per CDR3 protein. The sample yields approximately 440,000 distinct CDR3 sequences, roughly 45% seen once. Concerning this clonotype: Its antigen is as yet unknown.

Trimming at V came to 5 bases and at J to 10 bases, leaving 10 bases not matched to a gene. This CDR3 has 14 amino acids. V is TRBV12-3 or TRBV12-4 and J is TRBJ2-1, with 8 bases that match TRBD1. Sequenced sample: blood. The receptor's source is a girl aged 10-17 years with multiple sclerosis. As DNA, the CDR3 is TGTGCCAGCAGTCCCCCCGGACAGGGAGGCGAGCAGTTCTTC. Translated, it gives CASSPPGQGGEQFF.